These T cell receptor beta chains were read from a single sample in a study of cytomegalovirus exposure and HLA in healthy donors. Some clones are missing from TCRdb's copy, which holds only in-frame ones; the method was immunoSEQ multiplex PCR. The sample holds 200,000 to 250,000 clones; roughly 87% are singletons and the top ten take 4.5% to 6%. Sample: PBMCs. These TCRs come from a woman between 40 and 55 years old in good health and CMV-seropositive. The CDR3 runs from the conserved cysteine through the conserved F or W. The order of the fields is J gene, clone size, V gene, D gene, CDR3 protein, CDR3 DNA. The D gene is left open where the match is weak. Size is omitted from some rows. Given values are once, few, many or a class for expanded clones.

J gene: TRBJ2-1; clone size: -; V gene: TRBV9; D gene: TRBD1; CDR3 protein: CASSQGNRGYNEQFF; CDR3 DNA: TGTGCCAGCAGCCAAGGGAACAGGGGATACAATGAGCAGTTCTTC
J gene: TRBJ2-3; clone size: once; V gene: TRBV6-5; D gene: TRBD1; CDR3 protein: CASRDNRGSTDTQYF; CDR3 DNA: TGTGCCAGCAGGGATAACAGGGGGAGCACAGATACGCAGTATTTT
J gene: TRBJ2-5; clone size: -; V gene: TRBV19; D gene: TRBD2; CDR3 protein: CASSIGGRVYQETQYF; CDR3 DNA: TGTGCCAGTAGTATAGGTGGGAGGGTATACCAAGAGACCCAGTACTTC
J gene: TRBJ1-3; clone size: -; V gene: TRBV19; D gene: -; CDR3 protein: CASHNAGTVGSGNTIYF; CDR3 DNA: TGTGCCAGTCACAATGCCGGGACTGTCGGATCTGGAAACACCATATATTTT
J gene: TRBJ1-2; clone size: once; V gene: TRBV6-6; D gene: -; CDR3 protein: CATRRGEGFYGYTF; CDR3 DNA: TGTGCCACCCGGAGGGGGGAGGGGTTCTATGGCTACACCTTC
J gene: TRBJ1-2; clone size: -; V gene: TRBV19; D gene: -; CDR3 protein: CASSEPGLGASYTF; CDR3 DNA: TGTGCCAGTAGTGAACCGGGACTGGGCGCTAGCTACACCTTC
J gene: TRBJ2-1; clone size: -; V gene: TRBV5-1; D gene: -; CDR3 protein: CASSQGREAGYNEQFF; CDR3 DNA: TGCGCCAGCTCCCAGGGTAGGGAGGCAGGGTACAATGAGCAGTTCTTC
J gene: TRBJ1-1; clone size: once; V gene: TRBV2; D gene: TRBD1; CDR3 protein: CASSGDRGTAFF; CDR3 DNA: TGTGCCAGCAGTGGAGACAGGGGCACAGCTTTCTTT
J gene: TRBJ2-2; clone size: -; V gene: TRBV10-3; D gene: TRBD1; CDR3 protein: CAISDRTGDTGELFF; CDR3 DNA: TGTGCCATCAGCGACCGCACAGGGGACACCGGGGAGCTGTTTTTT
J gene: TRBJ2-6; clone size: -; V gene: TRBV19; D gene: -; CDR3 protein: CASSIERVGANVLTF; CDR3 DNA: TGTGCCAGTAGTATTGAGAGGGTTGGGGCCAACGTCCTGACTTTC
J gene: TRBJ1-1; clone size: few; V gene: TRBV5-1; D gene: -; CDR3 protein: CASSLGHLSNTEAFF; CDR3 DNA: TGCGCCAGCAGCTTGGGACATCTCTCGAACACTGAAGCTTTCTTT
J gene: TRBJ1-4; clone size: few; V gene: TRBV19; D gene: -; CDR3 protein: CASSTDRSNEKLFF; CDR3 DNA: TGTGCCAGTAGTACCGACAGATCAAATGAAAAACTGTTTTTT
J gene: TRBJ2-2; clone size: -; V gene: TRBV7-9; D gene: -; CDR3 protein: CASSSRERTHTGELFF; CDR3 DNA: TGTGCCAGCAGCTCCCGGGAGCGGACCCACACCGGGGAGCTGTTTTTT
J gene: TRBJ1-5; clone size: -; V gene: TRBV20-1; D gene: -; CDR3 protein: CSAGGGQPQHF; CDR3 DNA: TGCAGTGCTGGAGGCGGTCAGCCCCAGCATTTT
J gene: TRBJ2-3; clone size: -; V gene: TRBV5-4; D gene: TRBD1; CDR3 protein: CASSFGTVSTDTQYF; CDR3 DNA: TGTGCCAGCAGCTTCGGGACAGTCAGCACAGATACGCAGTATTTT
J gene: TRBJ2-3; clone size: -; V gene: TRBV7-2; D gene: -; CDR3 protein: CASSPLGGTDTQYF; CDR3 DNA: TGTGCCAGCAGCCCTTTAGGGGGCACAGATACGCAGTATTTT
J gene: TRBJ2-5; clone size: -; V gene: TRBV5-1; D gene: -; CDR3 protein: CASSLQGRQETQYF; CDR3 DNA: TGCGCCAGCAGCCTCCAGGGCCGTCAAGAGACCCAGTACTTC
J gene: TRBJ1-3; clone size: -; V gene: TRBV5-1; D gene: TRBD1; CDR3 protein: CASSVEQGDTISF; CDR3 DNA: TGCGCCAGCAGCGTTGAACAGGGGGACACCATATCTTTT
J gene: TRBJ2-1; clone size: -; V gene: TRBV12-5; D gene: -; CDR3 protein: CASGLGQGNINEQFF; CDR3 DNA: TGTGCTAGTGGTTTAGGGCAGGGGAATATCAATGAGCAGTTCTTC
J gene: TRBJ1-5; clone size: -; V gene: TRBV9; D gene: -; CDR3 protein: CASSVGPGPDYSNQPQHF; CDR3 DNA: TGTGCCAGCAGCGTAGGGCCAGGGCCGGACTATAGCAATCAGCCCCAGCATTTT